The sample holds a few counts of the clone carrying this T cell receptor (beta chain). Its antigen is as yet unknown. The entry originates in a study of regulatory T cells in long-lasting Graves disease. To make TCR beta libraries, researchers used iRepertoire HTBI primers and Arm-PCR of CDR3 regions. TCRdb redid the calling of the multiplex PCR reads with MiXCR, one entry per CDR3 protein. The sample records 400,000 to 450,000 distinct CDR3 sequences, approximately 15% being singletons. The CDR3 sequence is 15 residues long. The germline V gene has CDR1 SGHDT and CDR2 YYEEEE. The V and J ends lost 4 bases and 0 bases respectively, with 13 bases between them. General study points: TRBV28 was favored in persistent disease, as were TRBJ1-2 and TRBJ2-5.

Time point defined: newly diagnosed GD, antithyroid drugs for less than 3 months. Construction of the TCR library relied on RNA isolated from PBMCs. Separately, the same data were catalogued under a study of T cells in Graves' hyperthyroidism and ophthalmopathy.

The source is a woman in her thirties with Graves disease. The chain joins TRBV5-6 to TRBJ1-2; D possibly corresponds to TRBD1 (6 bases). Sample: peripheral blood mononuclear cells (PBMCs), taken at new diagnosis, from a patient treated with antithyroid drugs. The CDR3 DNA follows: TGTGCCAGCAGCCCCCGAGGGGGAGCTAACTATGGCTACACCTTC. Amino acid sequence: CASSPRGGANYGYTF.